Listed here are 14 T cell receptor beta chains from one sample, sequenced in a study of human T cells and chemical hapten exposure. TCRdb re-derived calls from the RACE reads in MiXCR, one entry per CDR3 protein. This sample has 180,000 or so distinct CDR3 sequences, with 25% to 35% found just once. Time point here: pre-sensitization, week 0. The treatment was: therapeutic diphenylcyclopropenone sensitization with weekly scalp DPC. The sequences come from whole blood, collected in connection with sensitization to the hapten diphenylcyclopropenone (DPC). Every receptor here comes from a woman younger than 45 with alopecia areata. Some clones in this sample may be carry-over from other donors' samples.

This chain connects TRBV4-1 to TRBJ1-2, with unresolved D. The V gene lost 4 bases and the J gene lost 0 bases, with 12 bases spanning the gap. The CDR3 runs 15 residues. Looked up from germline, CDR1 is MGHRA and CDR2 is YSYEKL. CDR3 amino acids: CASSLSTRTNYGYTF. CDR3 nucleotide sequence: TGCGCCAGCAGCCTCTCGACGAGAACTAACTATGGCTACACCTTC.

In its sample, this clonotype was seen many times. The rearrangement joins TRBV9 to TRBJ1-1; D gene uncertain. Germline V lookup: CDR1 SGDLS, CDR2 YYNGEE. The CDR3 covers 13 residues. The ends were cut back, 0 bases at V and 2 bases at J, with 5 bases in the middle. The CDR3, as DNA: TGTGCCAGCAGCGTAGCTTTAAACACTGAAGCTTTCTTT. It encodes CASSVALNTEAFF. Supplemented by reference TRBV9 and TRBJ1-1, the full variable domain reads DSGVTQTPKHLITATGQRVTLRCSPRSGDLSVYWYQQSLDQGLQFLIQYYNGEERAKGNILERFSAQQFPDLHSELNLSSLELGDSALYFCASSVALNTEAFFGQGTRLTVV.

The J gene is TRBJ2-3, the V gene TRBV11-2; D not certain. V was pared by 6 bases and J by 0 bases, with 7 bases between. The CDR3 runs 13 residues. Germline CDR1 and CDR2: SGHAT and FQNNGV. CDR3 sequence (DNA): TGTGCCAGCAGTTATCTCAGCACAGATACGCAGTATTTT. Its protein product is CASSYLSTDTQYF.

CDR3 amino acids: CASSPDRKGTEAFF. The CDR3 bases are TGTGCCAGCAGTCCGGACAGAAAGGGAACTGAAGCTTTCTTT. This sequence joins TRBV28 and TRBJ1-1; maybe TRBD1 (6 bases). CDR3 length: 14 residues. Between the trimmed V and J ends, which lost 5 bases and 5 bases, there was a span of 15 bases. Germline loops: CDR1 MDHEN, CDR2 SYDVKM. The complete variable domain, with remaining parts taken from reference TRBV28 and TRBJ1-1, reads DVKVTQSSRYLVKRTGEKVFLECVQDMDHENMFWYRQDPGLGLRLIYFSYDVKMKEKGDIPEGYSVSREKKERFSLILESASTNQTSMYLCASSPDRKGTEAFFGQGTRLTVV.

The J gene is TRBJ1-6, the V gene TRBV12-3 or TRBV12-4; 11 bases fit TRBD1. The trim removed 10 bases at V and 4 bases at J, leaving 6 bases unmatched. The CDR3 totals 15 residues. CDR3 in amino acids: CATRGTGGYNSPLHF. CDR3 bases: TGTGCCACGCGGGGGACAGGGGGATATAATTCACCCCTCCACTTT.

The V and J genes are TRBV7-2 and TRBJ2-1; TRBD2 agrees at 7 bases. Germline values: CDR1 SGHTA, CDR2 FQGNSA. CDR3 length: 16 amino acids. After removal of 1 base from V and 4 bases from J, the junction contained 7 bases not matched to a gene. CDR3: CASSLVSGTTYNEQFF. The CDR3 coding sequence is TGTGCCAGCAGCTTAGTGTCAGGGACTACTTACAATGAGCAGTTCTTC.

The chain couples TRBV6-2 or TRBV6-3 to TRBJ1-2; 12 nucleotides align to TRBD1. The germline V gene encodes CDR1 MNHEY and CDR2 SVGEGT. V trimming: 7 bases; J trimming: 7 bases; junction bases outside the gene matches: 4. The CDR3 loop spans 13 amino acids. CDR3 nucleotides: TGTGCCAGCAACCGGGACAGGGGGCCTGGCTACACCTTC. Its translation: CASNRDRGPGYTF.

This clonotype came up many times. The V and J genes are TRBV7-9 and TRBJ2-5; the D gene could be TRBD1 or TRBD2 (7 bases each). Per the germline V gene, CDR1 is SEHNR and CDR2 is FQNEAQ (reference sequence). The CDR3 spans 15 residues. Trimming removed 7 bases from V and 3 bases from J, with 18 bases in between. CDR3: CASNRQGGGKETQYF. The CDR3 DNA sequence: TGTGCCAGCAACCGACAGGGCGGGGGAAAAGAGACCCAGTACTTC.

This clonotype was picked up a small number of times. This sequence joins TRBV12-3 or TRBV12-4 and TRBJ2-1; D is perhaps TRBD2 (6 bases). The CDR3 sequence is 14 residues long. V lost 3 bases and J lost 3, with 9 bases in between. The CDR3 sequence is CASSLTGLYNEQFF. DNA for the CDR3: TGTGCCAGCAGTTTGACGGGACTCTACAATGAGCAGTTCTTC.

In DNA form, the CDR3 reads TGTGCCAGCAGTTTTGCGTCGAGTGGGGTGGAGGGCTACACCTTC. Protein product: CASSFASSGVEGYTF. V is TRBV28 and J is TRBJ1-2; D is uncertain. Deletions cut 3 bases from V and 8 bases from J, with 19 bases between. Germline V gives CDR1 MDHEN, CDR2 SYDVKM. The CDR3 loop spans 15 amino acids.

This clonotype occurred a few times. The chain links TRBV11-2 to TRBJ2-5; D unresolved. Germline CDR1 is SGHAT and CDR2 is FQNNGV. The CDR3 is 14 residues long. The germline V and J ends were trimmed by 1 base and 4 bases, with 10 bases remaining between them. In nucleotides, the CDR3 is TGTGCCAGCAGCTTAGGATCTGTGGTAGAGACCCAGTACTTC. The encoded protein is CASSLGSVVETQYF.

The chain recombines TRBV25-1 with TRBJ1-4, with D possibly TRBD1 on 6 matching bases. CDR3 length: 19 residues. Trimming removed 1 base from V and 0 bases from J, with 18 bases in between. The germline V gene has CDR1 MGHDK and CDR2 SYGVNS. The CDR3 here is CASSESDRRVVATNEKLFF. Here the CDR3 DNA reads TGTGCCAGCAGTGAATCTGACAGGCGCGTGGTTGCAACTAATGAAAAACTGTTTTTT.

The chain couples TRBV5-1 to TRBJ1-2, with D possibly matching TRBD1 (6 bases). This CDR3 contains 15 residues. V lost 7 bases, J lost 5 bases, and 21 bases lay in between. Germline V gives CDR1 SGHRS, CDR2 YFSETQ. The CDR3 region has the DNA TGCGCCAGCCATCCGGGCAGGGGCTCAGTTTATGGCTACACCTTC. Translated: CASHPGRGSVYGYTF.

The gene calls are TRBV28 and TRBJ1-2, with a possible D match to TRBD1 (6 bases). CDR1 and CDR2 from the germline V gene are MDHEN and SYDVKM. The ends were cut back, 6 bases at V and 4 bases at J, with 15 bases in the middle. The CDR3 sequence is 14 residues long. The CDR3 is CASSAPGHGYGYTF. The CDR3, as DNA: TGTGCCAGCAGCGCTCCGGGACACGGCTATGGCTACACCTTC.